This TCR beta chain derives from a study of cytomegalovirus exposure and HLA in healthy donors (dated by TCRdb to about 2017). Study-level background: An earlier analysis of approximately 600 of the donors reported roughly 300 Gb of sequence data and about 100 million unique TCR beta sequences from about 200 million T cells. About 280 gigabases of sequencing data and 75 million to 85 million unique TCR sequences made up an early release that covered 500 to 650 HLA-typed donors. The genetic ancestry cluster associated with self-reported Caucasian donors included 81% of the 300 to 400 genotyped donors. The study aimed to test whether signatures of past pathogen exposure could be identified by cataloging public T cell receptors. The study profiled the T cell repertoires of more than 500 subjects by immunosequencing and related them to cytomegalovirus serostatus. Besides the first cohort of hundreds of subjects, a separate validation cohort made up of 120 different subjects was used. To predict cytomegalovirus infection status, the study combined high-throughput TCR immunosequencing, statistical association of individual TCRs with disease status, and machine learning. In a later analysis, previously published TCR beta repertoires from several hundred donors were re-analyzed and high-resolution HLA genotyping was added so that TCR occurrence patterns could be studied. In the later analysis, no new phenotypic data were used to find candidate immune exposures; instead, reliance was placed on TCR beta sequences and their occurrence across donors. An earlier analysis of several hundred of the donors used high-throughput TCR beta sequencing to judge whether each TCR beta V gene segment behaved as functional or pseudogenic. Donor age, sex, ethnicity and CMV serostatus were compiled alongside the repertoire data. A later genetic analysis took genome-wide SNP genotypes for about three fifths of the 666 donors and used that subset as a discovery cohort. Every discovery cohort repertoire had been produced on one sequencing platform. Both class I and class II loci were covered by HLA typing, at four-digit resolution. Typing coverage differed by locus: A, B, C, DRB1 and DQB1 were typed in roughly 629-630 donors, DQA1 in roughly 500, DPA1 in over 600, and DPB1 in just under 490. Because of strong linkage in the cohort, five DR-DQ haplotypes were treated as single units for association and clustering. Among roughly 400 genotyped donors of the cohort, an average of around 250,000 unique TCR beta nucleotide sequences was sequenced per donor, of which 15% to 20% were non-productive.

Taken from cysteine to phenylalanine, the CDR3 has 15 residues. Only the CDR3 region is kept as DNA, spanning 45 bases read in frame from base 1. V ends up 1 base short and J 4 bases short, with an unmatched junction base count of 4. CDR1 and CDR2 were assigned from the germline V gene as SGHVS and FNYEAQ. The cohort consisted of hundreds of healthy bone marrow donors. Cohort members were all nominally healthy when sampled, although unrecorded immune exposures were likely present. The donor was CMV seropositive and was included in the group of 250 to 350 seropositive cohort members. Each donor provided a peripheral blood sample, and peripheral blood mononuclear cells were used for TCR beta sequencing. The Qiagen DNeasy Blood Extraction Kit was used to extract genomic DNA from the blood cell samples. Concerning this clone itself: Its antigen is still unknown.

The study at large found these results: An association between a missense DCLRE1C variant and V-gene and J-gene trimming of TCR beta chains was found in a later genetic analysis and replicated in an independent cohort. In a later analysis, most CMV-associated TCR beta chains were found to appear HLA-restricted, with HLA associations seemingly driven largely by CMV exposure. A later analysis associated roughly 17,000 TCR beta sequences with specific HLA alleles at a false discovery rate of 0.05. Only TCR beta chains were sequenced in this cohort, and the absence of alpha or paired-chain data limited detectable features. While some public TCRs were present in many individuals, most TCR sequences turned up only very rarely across donors. The authors suggested that the approach could potentially be extended to other disease states and immunological phenotypes. A later analysis reported that several top co-occurrence clusters appeared linked to parvovirus B19, influenza, CMV and Epstein-Barr virus. Linkage disequilibrium might explain the correlated functional status among segregating V segments, but an unknown experimental factor could not be excluded. HLA typing was unavailable for some donors at each locus, so association tests used only the typed subset. The presence/absence analyses assumed that sequencing depth was roughly uniform across donors, and that assumption may not be true. In the study, around 160 TCR beta chains were listed as associated with cytomegalovirus. In a later analysis, HLA-associated TCR beta chains were found to be more clonally expanded and to have lower generation probabilities than equally common non-associated chains. A further reported finding was that TCR beta sequences accurately predicted the HLA-A and HLA-B alleles for most subjects in the first cohort. In a later genetic analysis, fewer N-insertions in productive TCRs were reported among donors in an Asian-associated ancestry cluster than the roughly 710-donor mean. In vitro tests confirmed that a few of the cytomegalovirus-associated TCR beta chains recognize cytomegalovirus antigens. For the cohort, immune exposure information was limited to CMV serostatus. In an earlier analysis of about 550 of the donors, most TCR beta V segments were observed in productive rearrangements about 90% or about 30% of the time, broadly matching IMGT annotations. A cluster of highly shared sequence variants was judged likely to represent a technical artifact of the sequencing pipeline. In both the original and validation cohorts, the classifier was reported to diagnose cytomegalovirus status with high specificity and sensitivity. The 87-base-pair reads could not distinguish some IMGT-functional V segments, including TRBV6-2 and TRBV6-3, so those segments were excluded. Because counts were too low, about 18 rarely observed V segments, including chromosome 9 orphons, were excluded from the earlier analysis of 587 of the donors. A later analysis found that TCR association rates varied across HLA loci, with DRB1 alleles showing the most associated TCRs and HLA-C alleles the fewest. When HLA alleles, especially DR and DQ, strongly co-occurred, attributing TCR associations to individual alleles was difficult.

Libraries were built with the immunoSEQ multiplex PCR assay. A mixture of 60 forward primers for TCR Vbeta segments and 13 reverse primers for TCR Jbeta segments was used in the multiplex PCR. A multiplex PCR assay on genomic DNA amplified the CDR3 region of rearranged TCR beta genes. The Illumina HiSeq System was used to sequence the amplified TCR beta libraries as 87-base-pair reads. The paper's data handling went like this. In a later analysis, roughly 80 million unique TCR beta chains were counted across the 500 to 850 repertoires, and roughly 10 million of these chains were shared by at least two donors. To remove PCR and sequencing errors, raw reads were error-corrected and collapsed into unique sequences using a nearest-neighbor algorithm that merged closely related sequences. Alignment of CDR3 sequences to IMGT reference sequences was used to assign V, D and J gene segments. Each retained sequence needed at least a six-nucleotide match to both a V gene segment and a J gene segment. Rearrangements were called productive when the CDR3 lacked stop codons and stayed in frame with V and J; all others were non-productive. CDR3 was defined by IMGT convention, running from the second conserved V-encoded cysteine to the conserved J-encoded phenylalanine. In an earlier analysis of approximately 590 of the donors, sequences lacking an unambiguous match to a single V gene segment were excluded. An earlier analysis of 500 to 600 of the donors classified V segments as functional when productive rearrangements were above 56.7% and as segregating when the standard deviation between donors was above 5%. A statistical classification framework was built to diagnose cytomegalovirus status from the catalog of TCR beta chain sequences. V and J gene assignment, in a later analysis, came from comparing TCR nucleotide sequences with IMGT/GENE-DB human TR gene sequences. A later analysis assigned CDR3 sequences and most-parsimonious VDJ recombination scenarios with the TCRdist pipeline. In a later analysis, each TCR beta chain was defined by its CDR3 amino acid sequence together with its V-gene family, and reads without a unique V-gene family were excluded. To address suspected cross-contamination and a sequencing artifact, a later analysis removed under 600 highly shared, low-generation-probability nucleotide sequences. In a later analysis, a clonal expansion index was calculated for each public chain from normalized within-repertoire ranks of inferred template counts. In a later analysis, generation probabilities were computed using a VDJ recombination model fitted to out-of-frame rearrangements, and the results were checked against IGoR. Hypergeometric tests were used in a later analysis to score TCR-TCR, TCR-HLA and TCR-CMV co-occurrence, with a repertoire-size bias correction applied to the TCR pairs. In a later analysis, false discovery rates were estimated by permuting HLA or CMV assignments 20 times. In a later analysis, co-occurring TCRs were grouped using DBSCAN, and TCRdist sequence similarity was added for clustering within HLA-allele-positive subsets. For co-occurrence clustering, repertoires with fewer than 30,000 or more than 120,000 public chains were excluded, along with roughly 5 repertoires with anomalous nucleotide sharing. TCRdb re-hosts the immuneACCESS table, in-frame sequences only. Its copies lack some clones; in the studies checked, an unresolved V gene accounts for under half of them, and the cause for the rest is not known. The DNA was the basis for D and trimming; V, J and clone size are from that table. The sample table gives 200,000 to 250,000 clones. 0.75% to 1% of the sample is in the top ten clones.

The V gene is TRBV7-6 and the J gene is TRBJ2-1; TRBD2 fits 7 bases in the junction. This receptor was taken from a woman younger than 45 in good health and CMV-seropositive. The sequencing input was PBMCs. CDR3 loop: CASSLDGRTYNEQFF. The nucleotide sequence reads TGTGCCAGCAGCTTAGACGGGAGGACTTACAATGAGCAGTTCTTC.